The rows below give T cell receptor beta chains drawn from one sample of a study of shared clonotypes between healthy human individuals. Sequencing was performed with immunoSEQ multiplex PCR; in TCRdb, only in-frame clones are kept and a portion is missing. The sample lists millions of clones, 85% to 95% occurring once. Sequencing was performed on naive CD8+ T cells from PBMCs. Source of these receptors: a man younger than 35 in good health. Some clones in this sample may be carry-over from other donors' samples. The CDR3 runs from the conserved cysteine through the conserved F or W. D genes are given only for firm matches. Clone sizes are given selectively: once, few, many, or a class where the clone is expanded.

>.|TRBV28|.|TRBJ2-7
TGTGCCAGCAGTTTACCCAGCCAAGGGTCCTACGAGCAGTACTTC
CASSLPSQGSYEQYF
>.|TRBV9|.|TRBJ2-3
TGTGCCAGCACCACTTTGAGGGGAAGCGCAGATACGCAGTATTTT
CASTTLRGSADTQYF
>.|TRBV29-1|.|TRBJ2-4
TGCAGCGCTACGGATGGGATTCAGTACTTC
CSATDGIQYF
>.|TRBV4-1|.|TRBJ2-7
TGCGCCAGCAGCCAAGTGGGGACAACCAGAGAGCAGTACTTC
CASSQVGTTREQYF
>.|TRBV10-3|TRBD2|TRBJ2-1
TGTGCCATCAGTGAGCGCTCCGGGACTAGCGGGCCCCATGAGCAGTTCTTC
CAISERSGTSGPHEQFF
>.|TRBV5-6|.|TRBJ1-5
TGTGCCAGCAGCTCCTACGCCGATCAGCCCCAGCATTTT
CASSSYADQPQHF
>.|TRBV11-2|.|TRBJ2-7
TGTGCCAGCAGCTCTAGTAGGGACGCACTTTACGAGCAGTACTTC
CASSSSRDALYEQYF
>.|TRBV21-1|.|TRBJ1-2
TGTGCCAGCAGCTTCCTCTGGGTGTTCAGATATGGCTACACCTTC
CASSFLWVFRYGYTF
>.|TRBV7-6|.|TRBJ2-1
TGTGCCAGCAGCTTAGGGAGACTAGAAAGCACGAATGAGCAGTTCTTC
CASSLGRLESTNEQFF
>once|TRBV6-5|TRBD1|TRBJ1-5
TGTGCCAGCAGTTATCAGGGGGCAGAGCCCCAGCATTTT
CASSYQGAEPQHF
>once|TRBV15|.|TRBJ2-5
TGTGCCACCAGATGGGCAGAGACCCAGTACTTC
CATRWAETQYF
>.|TRBV30|TRBD1|TRBJ1-4
TGTGCCTGGAGTTTAGGCCGGGACAGGGAAGGTACTAATGAAAAACTGTTTTTT
CAWSLGRDREGTNEKLFF
>.|TRBV27|TRBD1|TRBJ2-3
TGTGCCAGCAGTTTAAGACAGGGGGCCCCAGATACGCAGTATTTT
CASSLRQGAPDTQYF
>.|TRBV11-2|.|TRBJ2-7
TGTGCCAGCAGCTTAGGACTGGAAACCTACGAGCAGTACTTC
CASSLGLETYEQYF
>few|TRBV28|.|TRBJ1-2
TGTGCCAGCAGTAATCAACGGGGCTACACCTTC
CASSNQRGYTF
>once|TRBV13|TRBD2|TRBJ2-7
TGTGCCAGCAGCTCTCTCGGGGGGACTAGCGGGAACTCCTACGAGCAGTACTTC
CASSSLGGTSGNSYEQYF
>.|TRBV7-9|TRBD2|TRBJ2-1
TGTGCCAGCAGCTTAATACTAGCGGGTAACAATGAGCAGTTCTTC
CASSLILAGNNEQFF
>.|TRBV5-1|TRBD2|TRBJ2-5
TGCGCCAGCAGCTGGGCCAACGGGGGGTCGGAGACCCAGTACTTC
CASSWANGGSETQYF
>.|TRBV25-1|.|TRBJ1-2
TGTGCCAGCAGCCCAGGAAGGGGGAGGTATGGCTACACCTTC
CASSPGRGRYGYTF
>.|TRBV9|.|TRBJ1-2
TGTGCCAGCAGCGTAGATGGACGCTATGGCTACACCTTC
CASSVDGRYGYTF
>.|TRBV7-7|TRBD2|TRBJ2-2
TGTGCCAGCAGCCACCCCCCCTCCCGGGAGGAATCCACCGGGGAGCTGTTTTTT
CASSHPPSREESTGELFF
>.|TRBV19|TRBD1|TRBJ1-3
TGTGCCAGTGTAGCGGGACAGGCGACCTCTGGAAACACCATATATTTT
CASVAGQATSGNTIYF
>.|TRBV7-6|.|TRBJ2-2
TGTGCCAGCAGCTTAGGGTGGAGCACGAACACCGGGGAGCTGTTTTTT
CASSLGWSTNTGELFF
>.|TRBV4-1|TRBD2|TRBJ2-7
TGCGCCAGCAGCCAAGCGCGGGAGCACGAGCAGTACTTC
CASSQAREHEQYF
>.|TRBV11-2|.|TRBJ2-1
TGTGCCAGCAGCTTAGTCCCTTTTGAGCAGTTCTTC
CASSLVPFEQFF
>.|TRBV6-1|.|TRBJ1-2
TGTGCCAGCAGTCCTCGATCGTATGGCTACACCTTC
CASSPRSYGYTF
>.|TRBV5-1|.|TRBJ1-1
TGCGCCAGCAGCTTGGAGCGGGAGACCGGGGAAGCTTTCTTT
CASSLERETGEAFF
>.|TRBV2|.|TRBJ1-5
TGTGCCAGCAGTGGGCGAGGAGCTCAGCCCCAGCATTTT
CASSGRGAQPQHF
>.|TRBV11-2|.|TRBJ2-6
TGTGCCAGCAGCCCTCCCTACTCTGGGGCCAACGTCCTGACTTTC
CASSPPYSGANVLTF
>.|TRBV6-1|TRBD1|TRBJ1-1
TGTGCCAGCAGTACCCGGACAGGGCCCCACACTGAAGCTTTCTTT
CASSTRTGPHTEAFF
>.|TRBV27|.|TRBJ2-2
TGTGCCAGCGGGGATCACATGGAGCCGGGGGAGCTGTTTTTT
CASGDHMEPGELFF
>.|TRBV11-3|TRBD2|TRBJ2-7
TGTGCCAGCAGCGACGGGACTAGCGGATCCTACGAGCAGTACTTC
CASSDGTSGSYEQYF
>.|TRBV4-1|.|TRBJ1-6
TGCGCCAGCAGCCAAGTTTCGGCGAGACAGCATAATTCACCCCTCCACTTT
CASSQVSARQHNSPLHF
>.|TRBV28|TRBD2|TRBJ2-1
TGTGCCAGCAGTAGGGTCACTGGGGGGGAGACAGCGGGGCAGTTCTTC
CASSRVTGGETAGQFF
>.|TRBV25-1|TRBD1|TRBJ2-1
TGTGCCAGCAGTGAGATTACAGGGGGGCAGTTCTTC
CASSEITGGQFF
>.|TRBV27|TRBD2|TRBJ2-5
TGTGCCAGCAGTTCGGGACTAGCTGTGCGGGGGACCCAGTACTTC
CASSSGLAVRGTQYF
>.|TRBV9|.|TRBJ2-7
TGTGCCAGCAGCGGGGGGAGCTACGAGCAGTACTTC
CASSGGSYEQYF
>.|TRBV19|TRBD2|TRBJ2-7
TGTGCCAGTAGTATTGTCGGACGAAGACTAGCGGGGGCTTACGAGCAGTACTTC
CASSIVGRRLAGAYEQYF
>.|TRBV9|.|TRBJ1-2
TGTGCCAGCAGCCAAGGGACGGTCTATGGCTACACCTTC
CASSQGTVYGYTF
>.|TRBV2|.|TRBJ2-7
TGTGCCAGCAGCTCGGGAGAGCAGTACTTC
CASSSGEQYF
>.|TRBV27|.|TRBJ2-3
TGTGCCAGCAGTTCCGACTATGGGAGGACAGATACGCAGTATTTT
CASSSDYGRTDTQYF
>.|TRBV6-1|.|TRBJ2-3
TGTGCCAGCAGTCCCGGGACTTACTCAGATACGCAGTATTTT
CASSPGTYSDTQYF
>.|TRBV4-3|TRBD2|TRBJ2-1
TGCGCCAGCAGCCGCCTCTGGCAGAGCGGGAGCGAAGGCAATGAGCAGTTCTTC
CASSRLWQSGSEGNEQFF
>.|TRBV9|TRBD1|TRBJ1-2
TGTGCCAGCAGCCCCGGGACAGGGGGAATTGTGGACTATGGCTACACCTTC
CASSPGTGGIVDYGYTF
>.|TRBV7-8|.|TRBJ1-3
TGTGCCAGCAGCGAGACAGGCTCTGGAAACACCATATATTTT
CASSETGSGNTIYF
>.|TRBV28|.|TRBJ1-5
TGTGCCAGCACAGGGCAGAAGTATAGCAATCAGCCCCAGCATTTT
CASTGQKYSNQPQHF
>.|TRBV15|TRBD2|TRBJ2-1
TGTGCCACCAGCAGCAAAACTAGCGGAGGGGATGAGCAGTTCTTC
CATSSKTSGGDEQFF
>.|TRBV6-6|TRBD2|TRBJ2-5
TGTGCCAGCAGGAAGACTAGCGTCCCGGGACAAGAGACCCAGTACTTC
CASRKTSVPGQETQYF
>.|TRBV27|.|TRBJ2-7
TGTGCCAGCAGCGCTTTAGGATGGGACGGGTCCTCGAAGGAGCAGTACTTC
CASSALGWDGSSKEQYF
>.|TRBV9|TRBD1|TRBJ1-3
TGTGCCAGCAGCGTAGAGGGTCTGACAGGGGGCCTCGGAAACACCATATATTTT
CASSVEGLTGGLGNTIYF
>.|TRBV6-5|TRBD2|TRBJ2-1
TGTGCCACAGCGGGACCACTGTACAATGAGCAGTTCTTC
CATAGPLYNEQFF
>.|TRBV6-5|.|TRBJ2-7
TGTGCCAGCAGTAAGGGGGGACTAATCGCCTACGAGCAGTACTTC
CASSKGGLIAYEQYF
>.|TRBV4-1|.|TRBJ1-5
TGCGCCAGCAGCCAAGATGGAACACTTAGTCAGCCCCAGCATTTT
CASSQDGTLSQPQHF
>.|TRBV19|.|TRBJ1-2
TGTGCCAGTAACGATCCCCCGGCCGGTGGCTACACCTTC
CASNDPPAGGYTF
>.|TRBV28|.|TRBJ1-4
TGTGCCAGCAGTTTACAAGTGGTAGGGGAAAAACTGTTTTTT
CASSLQVVGEKLFF
>.|TRBV27|.|TRBJ2-1
TGTGCCAGCAGTCCAGACCCTGGCCATGTTGAGCAGTTCTTC
CASSPDPGHVEQFF
>once|TRBV29-1|.|TRBJ1-3
TGCAGCGTTGCCGGCGCTCCCTCTGGAAACACCATATATTTT
CSVAGAPSGNTIYF